This entry is about one T cell receptor (beta chain). What it binds is not known. These data belong to a study of T cell responses to AZD1222 COVID-19 vaccine. Overall study results and limits: The CD4 TCRs associated with vaccination extended across spike and predominated at 160-218 and 743-854. Epitopes outside B.1.351 and B.1.1.7 mutated regions reportedly drew nearly half of spike TCRs.

The CDR3 extends over 15 amino acids. The germline V gene encodes CDR1 SEHNR and CDR2 FQNEAQ (reference sequence). Trimming took 2 bases from V and 5 from J; bases not matched to a gene: 9. Measured with immunoSEQ multiplex PCR; TCRdb has only the in-frame clones, and not every one. Of about 93,000 clones in the sample, over 75% were seen once. This receptor was obtained from an adult who received the AZD1222 COVID-19 vaccine. The sequencing used peripheral blood, collected 28 days after the second AZD1222 dose. The chain recombines TRBV7-9 with TRBJ2-7; 7 bases are shared with TRBD2. CDR3 sequence: CASSLRGGEGNEQYF. The CDR3 coding sequence is TGTGCCAGCAGCTTACGCGGGGGAGAGGGGAACGAGCAGTACTTC. The complete variable domain, with remaining parts taken from reference TRBV7-9 and TRBJ2-7, reads DTGVSQNPRHKITKRGQNVTFRCDPISEHNRLYWYRQTLGQGPEFLTYFQNEAQLEKSRLLSDRFSAERPKGSFSTLEIQRTEQGDSAMYLCASSLRGGEGNEQYFGPGTRLTVT.